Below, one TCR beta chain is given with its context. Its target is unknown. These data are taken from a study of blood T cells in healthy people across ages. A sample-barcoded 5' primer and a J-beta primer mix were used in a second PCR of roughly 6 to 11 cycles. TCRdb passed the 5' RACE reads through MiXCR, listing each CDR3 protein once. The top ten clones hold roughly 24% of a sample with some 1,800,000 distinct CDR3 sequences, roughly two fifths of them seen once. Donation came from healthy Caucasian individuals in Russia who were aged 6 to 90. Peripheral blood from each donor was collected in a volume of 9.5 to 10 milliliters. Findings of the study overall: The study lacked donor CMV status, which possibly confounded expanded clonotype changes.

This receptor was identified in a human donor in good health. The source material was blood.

The CDR3 DNA reads as TGCAGCGTTCGAGCCGGGACAGGGTACGAAAAACTGTTTTTT. It is translated as CSVRAGTGYEKLFF. The rearrangement links TRBV29-1 to TRBJ1-4, with 9 bases lining up with TRBD1. Germline-derived CDR1 and CDR2 are SQVTM and ANQGSEA. The CDR3 is 14 residues long. V was clipped by 5 bases and J by 8 bases; unmatched bases: 9.